These T cell receptor beta chains were read from a single sample in a study of response to subunit inactivated influenza vaccine. TCRdb re-called the RT-PCR reads with MiXCR, one entry per CDR3 protein. The sample carries more than 700,000 distinct CDR3 sequences, 21% recorded once. The sequencing here drew on PBMCs from blood, taken about 5 days after vaccination. These receptors all stem from a man in his fifties who received an inactivated influenza vaccine. CDR3s include the opening cysteine and the closing phenylalanine or tryptophan. The D gene is left open where the match is weak. A clone size is listed for some rows: how often the clone was seen (once, few, many), or a class if it is expanded.

11	TRBV29-1	TRBJ1-4	-	-	CSVLGGEKLFF	TGCAGCGTCTTGGGGGGTGAAAAACTGTTTTTT
16	TRBV6-5	TRBJ2-5	-	-	CASSYSIGGGGETQYF	TGTGCCAGCAGTTACTCGATTGGGGGAGGTGGGGAGACCCAGTACTTC
14	TRBV12-3/TRBV12-4	TRBJ1-4	few	TRBD1	CASRDRGMSEKLFF	TGTGCCAGCCGGGACAGGGGGATGAGTGAAAAACTGTTTTTT
15	TRBV5-5	TRBJ2-1	-	TRBD1	CASRITGDVLNEQFF	TGTGCCAGCAGGATAACAGGGGATGTACTTAATGAGCAGTTCTTC
16	TRBV12-3/TRBV12-4	TRBJ2-3	few	TRBD1	CASSSPTGQSTDTQYF	TGTGCCAGCAGTTCCCCGACGGGACAGAGCACAGATACGCAGTATTTT
12	TRBV28	TRBJ1-2	many	-	CASSGQSYGYTF	TGTGCCAGCAGCGGACAGTCCTATGGCTACACCTTC
17	TRBV4-2	TRBJ2-2	-	-	CASSQGPQGRSTGELFF	TGTGCCAGCAGCCAGGGACCGCAGGGGCGTAGCACCGGGGAGCTGTTTTTT
17	TRBV20-1	TRBJ2-2	-	TRBD2	CSAREQTGLAGDGELFF	TGCAGTGCTAGAGAGCAGACTGGACTAGCGGGGGACGGGGAGCTGTTTTTT
14	TRBV6-5	TRBJ2-7	once	-	CASSYRRDSYEQYF	TGTGCCAGCAGTTACCGGAGAGACTCCTACGAGCAGTACTTC
14	TRBV6-5	TRBJ2-1	few	TRBD2	CASSYTSGIHEQFF	TGTGCCAGCAGTTACACTAGCGGGATCCATGAGCAGTTCTTC
14	TRBV5-1	TRBJ1-1	-	TRBD1	CASSETGRRTEAFF	TGCGCCAGCAGCGAGACAGGGAGGAGGACTGAAGCTTTCTTT
14	TRBV4-2	TRBJ1-4	-	-	CASSQDRDLQYLFF	TGTGCCAGCAGCCAAGATCGGGACTTGCAATATCTGTTTTTT
15	TRBV19	TRBJ2-2	-	TRBD2	CASSTLAGGSGELFF	TGTGCCAGTAGTACACTAGCGGGAGGTTCCGGGGAGCTGTTTTTT
17	TRBV20-1	TRBJ2-5	-	TRBD2	CCANPGLAGAGQETQYF	TGCTGTGCTAACCCGGGACTAGCGGGAGCGGGACAAGAGACCCAGTACTTC
12	TRBV12-3/TRBV12-4	TRBJ1-1	-	-	CASSPRGGRAFF	TGTGCCAGCAGTCCCCGGGGGGGAAGGGCTTTCTTT
15	TRBV27	TRBJ2-7	few	TRBD2	CASSVGLAGAGEQYF	TGTGCCAGCAGTGTCGGACTAGCGGGAGCTGGGGAGCAGTACTTC
12	TRBV18	TRBJ2-7	-	-	CASSPVGGEQYF	TGTGCCAGCTCACCAGTGGGGGGTGAGCAGTACTTC
13	TRBV6-2/TRBV6-3	TRBJ1-2	-	TRBD1	CASSGGTVYGYTF	TGTGCCAGCAGTGGAGGGACAGTCTATGGCTACACCTTC
14	TRBV20-1	TRBJ2-5	-	TRBD2	CSANSGGLQETQYF	TGCAGTGCTAATAGCGGGGGACTACAAGAGACCCAGTACTTC
14	TRBV28	TRBJ1-1	-	-	CASSVKQGLFEAFF	TGTGCCAGCAGTGTAAAACAGGGACTCTTTGAAGCTTTCTTT
14	TRBV20-1	TRBJ2-3	-	TRBD2	CSAKDMTSMDTQYF	TGCAGTGCCAAAGACATGACTAGCATGGATACGCAGTATTTT
14	TRBV20-1	TRBJ2-3	few	TRBD1	CSARDRGLLDTQYF	TGCAGTGCTAGGGACAGGGGGCTTTTAGATACGCAGTATTTT
14	TRBV24-1	TRBJ2-1	-	-	CATSDSWAGDEQFF	TGTGCCACCAGTGACAGCTGGGCAGGTGATGAGCAGTTCTTC
12	TRBV29-1	TRBJ2-1	-	TRBD1	CSVVQGANEQFF	TGCAGCGTGGTACAGGGGGCAAATGAGCAGTTCTTC
13	TRBV12-3/TRBV12-4	TRBJ2-7	-	-	CASSFGSGYEQYF	TGTGCCAGCAGTTTCGGCAGCGGCTACGAGCAGTACTTC
15	TRBV7-7	TRBJ2-5	many	TRBD1	CASSPTRQGAGTQYF	TGTGCCAGCAGCCCTACGAGACAGGGGGCAGGGACCCAGTACTTC
14	TRBV29-1	TRBJ2-7	-	TRBD2	CSVQPSGSTYEQYF	TGCAGCGTCCAACCTAGCGGGAGCACCTACGAGCAGTACTTC
12	TRBV12-3/TRBV12-4	TRBJ1-2	many	TRBD1	CASSYRGYGYTF	TGTGCCAGCAGTTACAGGGGTTATGGCTACACCTTC
13	TRBV12-3/TRBV12-4	TRBJ2-5	few	-	CASSGGLGGTQYF	TGTGCCAGCAGTGGGGGGTTAGGGGGGACCCAGTACTTC
16	TRBV5-1	TRBJ1-4	-	TRBD1	CASSRQGARPDEKLFF	TGCGCCAGCAGCAGACAGGGGGCTCGGCCAGATGAAAAACTGTTTTTT
16	TRBV9	TRBJ2-5	-	TRBD2	CASSASSGLAVETQYF	TGTGCCAGCAGCGCCTCATCGGGACTAGCTGTGGAGACCCAGTACTTC
15	TRBV7-9	TRBJ2-3	many	TRBD1	CASSSTGLGTDTQYF	TGTGCCAGCAGCTCGACAGGGTTGGGGACAGATACGCAGTATTTT
14	TRBV2	TRBJ2-7	-	-	CATTGGTASYEQYF	TGTGCCACAACGGGCGGGACCGCTTCCTACGAGCAGTACTTC
14	TRBV20-1	TRBJ2-7	-	TRBD1	CSARRWTGGYEQYF	TGCAGTGCTAGAAGGTGGACAGGTGGCTACGAGCAGTACTTC
13	TRBV20-1	TRBJ2-3	many	-	CSARPRNTDTQYF	TGCAGTGCTAGACCTAGAAACACAGATACGCAGTATTTT
16	TRBV6-5	TRBJ2-3	-	-	CASSYSPGDLTDTQYF	TGTGCCAGCAGTTACTCGCCAGGGGACCTCACAGATACGCAGTATTTT
16	TRBV6-5	TRBJ1-2	-	-	CASIYSPYRTNYGYTF	TGTGCCAGCATTTACAGCCCATATCGGACCAACTATGGCTACACCTTC
17	TRBV11-2	TRBJ2-7	-	TRBD2	CASSLDWTSGGPYEQYF	TGTGCCAGCAGCTTAGATTGGACTAGCGGGGGACCCTACGAGCAGTACTTC
13	TRBV29-1	TRBJ2-5	-	-	CSVGGTLQETQYF	TGCAGCGTTGGCGGGACCCTTCAAGAGACCCAGTACTTC
15	TRBV4-3	TRBJ2-1	few	TRBD2	CASSRWTSGMNEQFF	TGCGCCAGCAGCCGTTGGACTAGCGGGATGAATGAGCAGTTCTTC
17	TRBV7-6	TRBJ2-7	-	-	CASSLGGAGDPSYEQYF	TGTGCCAGCAGCTTAGGGGGAGCGGGCGACCCCTCCTACGAGCAGTACTTC